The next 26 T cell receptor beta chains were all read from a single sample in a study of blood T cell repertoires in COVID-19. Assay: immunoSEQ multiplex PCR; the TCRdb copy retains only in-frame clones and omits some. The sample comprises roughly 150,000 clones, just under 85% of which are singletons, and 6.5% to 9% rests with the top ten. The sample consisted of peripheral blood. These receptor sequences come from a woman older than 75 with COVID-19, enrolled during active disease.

CDR3 residues: CASGTGGVYGYTF. The CDR3 nucleotides read TGCGCAAGCGGGACAGGGGGAGTCTATGGCTACACCTTC. V gene TRBV29-1 combines with J gene TRBJ1-2; 11 bases map to TRBD1. The CDR3 extends over 13 amino acids. The germline V gene encodes CDR1 SQVTM and CDR2 ANQGSEA.

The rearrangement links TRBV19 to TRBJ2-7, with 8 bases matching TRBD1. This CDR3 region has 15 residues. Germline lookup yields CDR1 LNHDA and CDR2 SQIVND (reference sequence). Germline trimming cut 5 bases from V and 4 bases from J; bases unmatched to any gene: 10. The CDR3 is CASSPTDRVFYEQYF. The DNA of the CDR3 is TGTGCCAGTAGTCCTACGGACAGGGTGTTTTACGAGCAGTACTTC.

CDR3 loop: CASSPSPNRETEAFF. DNA of the CDR3: TGTGCCAGCAGCCCTTCCCCAAACAGGGAAACTGAAGCTTTCTTT. This sequence joins TRBV11-3 and TRBJ1-1, with D possibly being TRBD1 (6 bases). V lost 5 bases and J 5 bases, leaving 18 bases between the germline ends. The germline gives CDR1 SGHNT, CDR2 YENEEA. The CDR3 loop spans 15 amino acids.

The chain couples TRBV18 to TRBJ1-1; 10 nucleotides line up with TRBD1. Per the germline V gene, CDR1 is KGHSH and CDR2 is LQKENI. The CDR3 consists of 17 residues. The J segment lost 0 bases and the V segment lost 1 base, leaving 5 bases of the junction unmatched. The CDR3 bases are TGTGCCAGCTCACCACTGGACAGGGGGATCATGAACACTGAAGCTTTCTTT. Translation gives CASSPLDRGIMNTEAFF.

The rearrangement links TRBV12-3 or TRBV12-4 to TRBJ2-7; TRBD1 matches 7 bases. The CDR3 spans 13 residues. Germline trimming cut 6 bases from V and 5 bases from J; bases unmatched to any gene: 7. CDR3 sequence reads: CASSPTGFHEQYF. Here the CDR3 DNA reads TGTGCCAGCAGCCCGACAGGGTTCCACGAGCAGTACTTC.

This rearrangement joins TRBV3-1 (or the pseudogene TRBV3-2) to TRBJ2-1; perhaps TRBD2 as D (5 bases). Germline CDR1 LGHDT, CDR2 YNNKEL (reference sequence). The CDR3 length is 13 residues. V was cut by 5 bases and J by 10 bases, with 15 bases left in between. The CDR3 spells CASSSLRGGEQFF. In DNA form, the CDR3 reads TGTGCCAGCAGCAGCTTAAGAGGAGGCGAGCAGTTCTTC.

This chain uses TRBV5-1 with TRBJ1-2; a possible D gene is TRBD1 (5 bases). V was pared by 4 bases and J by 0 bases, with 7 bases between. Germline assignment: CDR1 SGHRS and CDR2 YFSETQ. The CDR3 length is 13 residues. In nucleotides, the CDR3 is TGCGCCAGCAGCCAACAGGCTAACTATGGCTACACCTTC. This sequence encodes CASSQQANYGYTF. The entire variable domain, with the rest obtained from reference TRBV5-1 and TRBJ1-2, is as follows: KAGVTQTPRYLIKTRGQQVTLSCSPISGHRSVSWYQQTPGQGLQFLFEYFSETQRNKGNFPGRFSGRQFSNSRSEMNVSTLELGDSALYLCASSQQANYGYTFGSGTRLTVV.

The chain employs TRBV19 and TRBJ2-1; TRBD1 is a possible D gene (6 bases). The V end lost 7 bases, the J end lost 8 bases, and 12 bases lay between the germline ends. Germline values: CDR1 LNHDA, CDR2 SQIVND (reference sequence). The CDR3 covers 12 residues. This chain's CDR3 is CASKQGEHEQFF. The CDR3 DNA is TGTGCCAGTAAACAGGGAGAGCATGAGCAGTTCTTC.

CDR3 residues: CASGLAGVGEQFF. The CDR3 DNA follows: TGCGCCAGCGGACTAGCGGGAGTAGGTGAGCAGTTCTTC. This chain uses TRBV5-1 with TRBJ2-1, with 13 bases identical to TRBD2. V shed 7 bases and J 9 bases; nucleotides not matched to a gene: 4. The CDR3 covers 13 residues. The V gene's germline CDR1 is SGHRS and CDR2 YFSETQ.

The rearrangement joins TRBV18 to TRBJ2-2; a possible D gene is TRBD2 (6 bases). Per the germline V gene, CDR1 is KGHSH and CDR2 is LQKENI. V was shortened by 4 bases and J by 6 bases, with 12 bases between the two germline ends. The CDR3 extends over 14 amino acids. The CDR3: CASSRPGVAGELFF. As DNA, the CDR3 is TGTGCCAGCTCACGCCCGGGGGTCGCCGGGGAGCTGTTTTTT.

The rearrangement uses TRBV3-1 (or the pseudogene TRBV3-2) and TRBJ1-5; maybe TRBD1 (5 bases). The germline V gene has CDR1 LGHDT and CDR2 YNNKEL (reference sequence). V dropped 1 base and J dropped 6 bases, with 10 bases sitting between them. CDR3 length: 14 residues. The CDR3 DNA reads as TGTGCCAGCAGCCAAGCAGGGCTTGGTCAGCCCCAGCATTTT. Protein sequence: CASSQAGLGQPQHF.

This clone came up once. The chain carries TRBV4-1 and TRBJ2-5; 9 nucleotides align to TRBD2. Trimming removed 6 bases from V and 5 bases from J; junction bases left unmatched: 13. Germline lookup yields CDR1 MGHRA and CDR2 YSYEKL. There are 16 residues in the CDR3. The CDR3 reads CASRGGGRAFKETQYF. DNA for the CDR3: TGCGCCAGCAGGGGGGGCGGGAGGGCCTTTAAGGAGACCCAGTACTTC.

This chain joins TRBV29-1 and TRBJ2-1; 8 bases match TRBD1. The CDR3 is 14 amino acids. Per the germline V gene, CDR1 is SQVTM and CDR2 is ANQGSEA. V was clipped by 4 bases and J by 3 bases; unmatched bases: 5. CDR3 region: CSVVNRGDYNEQFF. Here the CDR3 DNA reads TGCAGCGTTGTGAACAGGGGGGACTACAATGAGCAGTTCTTC.

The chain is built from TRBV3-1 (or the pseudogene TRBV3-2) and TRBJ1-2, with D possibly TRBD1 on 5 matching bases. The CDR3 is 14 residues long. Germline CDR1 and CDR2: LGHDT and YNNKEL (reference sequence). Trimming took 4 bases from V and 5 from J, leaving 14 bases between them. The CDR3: CASSPGLEGYGYTF. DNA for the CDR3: TGTGCCAGCAGCCCGGGACTGGAGGGGTATGGCTACACCTTC.

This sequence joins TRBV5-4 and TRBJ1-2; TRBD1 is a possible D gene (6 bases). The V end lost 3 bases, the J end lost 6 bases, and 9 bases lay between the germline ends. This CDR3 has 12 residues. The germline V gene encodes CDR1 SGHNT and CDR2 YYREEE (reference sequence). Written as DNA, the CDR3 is TGTGCCAGCAGCTACAGACAGGATGGCTACACCTTC. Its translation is CASSYRQDGYTF.

The CDR3: CASSFSGGNTEAFF. The CDR3 DNA reads as TGTGCCAGCAGCTTCTCGGGGGGGAACACTGAAGCTTTCTTT. V is TRBV7-2 and J is TRBJ1-1, with a possible D match to TRBD1 (5 bases). V was pared by 3 bases and J by 1 base, with 9 bases between. Germline V gene data show CDR1 as SGHTA and CDR2 as FQGNSA. The CDR3 runs to 14 residues.

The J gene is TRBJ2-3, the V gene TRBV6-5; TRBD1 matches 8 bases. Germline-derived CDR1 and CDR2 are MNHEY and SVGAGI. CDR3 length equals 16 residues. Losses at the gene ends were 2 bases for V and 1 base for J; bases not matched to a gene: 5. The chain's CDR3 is CASSYGQGKGTDTQYF. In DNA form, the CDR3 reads TGTGCCAGCAGTTACGGACAGGGAAAGGGCACAGATACGCAGTATTTT.

CDR3 coding DNA: TGTGCCAGCAGTGTAACAGGGGATAACTATGGCTACACCTTC. It specifies CASSVTGDNYGYTF. The chain joins TRBV2 to TRBJ1-2; 7 positions match TRBD1. CDR1 is SNHLY, CDR2 FYNNEI, per germline. The CDR3 extends over 14 amino acids. With V trimmed by 4 bases and J by 1 base, 3 bases remained unmatched.

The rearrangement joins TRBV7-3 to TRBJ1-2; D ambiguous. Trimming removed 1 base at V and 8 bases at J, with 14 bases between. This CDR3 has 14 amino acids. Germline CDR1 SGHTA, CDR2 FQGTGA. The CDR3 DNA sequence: TGTGCCAGCAGCTTAAATCCAGGCGTATCAGGCTACACCTTC. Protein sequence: CASSLNPGVSGYTF.

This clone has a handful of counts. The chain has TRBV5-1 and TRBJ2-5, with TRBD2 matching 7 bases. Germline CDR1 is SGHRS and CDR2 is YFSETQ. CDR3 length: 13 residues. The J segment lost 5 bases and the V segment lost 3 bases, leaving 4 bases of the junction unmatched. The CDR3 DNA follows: TGCGCCAGCAGCTCTCGGCGGGGGGAGACCCAGTACTTC. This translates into CASSSRRGETQYF.

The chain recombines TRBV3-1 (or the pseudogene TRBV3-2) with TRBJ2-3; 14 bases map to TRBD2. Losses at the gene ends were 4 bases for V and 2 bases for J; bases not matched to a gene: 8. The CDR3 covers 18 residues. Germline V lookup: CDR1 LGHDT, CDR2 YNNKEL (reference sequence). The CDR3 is CASSRTSGGRWDTDTQYF. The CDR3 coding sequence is TGTGCCAGCAGCCGGACTAGCGGGGGGCGATGGGACACAGATACGCAGTATTTT.

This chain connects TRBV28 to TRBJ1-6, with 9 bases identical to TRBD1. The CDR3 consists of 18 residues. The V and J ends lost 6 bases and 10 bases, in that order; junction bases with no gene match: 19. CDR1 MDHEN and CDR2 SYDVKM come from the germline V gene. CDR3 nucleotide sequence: TGTGCCAGCAGACCCTGGCACACCGGGACAGGGCCAGGCTCACCCCTCCACTTT. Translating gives CASRPWHTGTGPGSPLHF.

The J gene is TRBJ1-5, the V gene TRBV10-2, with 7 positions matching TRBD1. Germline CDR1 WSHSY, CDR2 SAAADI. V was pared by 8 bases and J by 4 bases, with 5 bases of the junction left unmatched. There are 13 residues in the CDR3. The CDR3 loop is CASCQQGNQPQHF. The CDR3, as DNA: TGCGCCAGCTGCCAACAGGGGAATCAGCCCCAGCATTTT.

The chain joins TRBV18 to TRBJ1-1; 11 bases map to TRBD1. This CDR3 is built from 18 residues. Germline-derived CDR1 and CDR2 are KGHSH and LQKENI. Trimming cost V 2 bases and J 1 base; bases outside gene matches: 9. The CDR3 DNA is TGTGCCAGCTCACCAGCGACCCCGGGACAGGGGGGGAACACTGAAGCTTTCTTT. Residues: CASSPATPGQGGNTEAFF.

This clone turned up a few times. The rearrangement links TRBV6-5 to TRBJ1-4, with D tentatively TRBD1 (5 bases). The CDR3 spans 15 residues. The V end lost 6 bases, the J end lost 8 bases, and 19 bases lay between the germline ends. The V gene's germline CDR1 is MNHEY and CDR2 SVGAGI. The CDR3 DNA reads TGTGCCAGCAGACCCCTAACGGGGGGGAGAGAAAAACTGTTTTTT. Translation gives CASRPLTGGREKLFF.

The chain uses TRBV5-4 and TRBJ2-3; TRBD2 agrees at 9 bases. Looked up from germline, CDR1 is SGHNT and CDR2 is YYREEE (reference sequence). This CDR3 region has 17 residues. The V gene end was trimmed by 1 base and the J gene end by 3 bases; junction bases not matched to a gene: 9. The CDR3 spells CASSLNGYSGGTDTQYF. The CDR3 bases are TGTGCCAGCAGCTTGAACGGGTATAGCGGGGGAACAGATACGCAGTATTTT.